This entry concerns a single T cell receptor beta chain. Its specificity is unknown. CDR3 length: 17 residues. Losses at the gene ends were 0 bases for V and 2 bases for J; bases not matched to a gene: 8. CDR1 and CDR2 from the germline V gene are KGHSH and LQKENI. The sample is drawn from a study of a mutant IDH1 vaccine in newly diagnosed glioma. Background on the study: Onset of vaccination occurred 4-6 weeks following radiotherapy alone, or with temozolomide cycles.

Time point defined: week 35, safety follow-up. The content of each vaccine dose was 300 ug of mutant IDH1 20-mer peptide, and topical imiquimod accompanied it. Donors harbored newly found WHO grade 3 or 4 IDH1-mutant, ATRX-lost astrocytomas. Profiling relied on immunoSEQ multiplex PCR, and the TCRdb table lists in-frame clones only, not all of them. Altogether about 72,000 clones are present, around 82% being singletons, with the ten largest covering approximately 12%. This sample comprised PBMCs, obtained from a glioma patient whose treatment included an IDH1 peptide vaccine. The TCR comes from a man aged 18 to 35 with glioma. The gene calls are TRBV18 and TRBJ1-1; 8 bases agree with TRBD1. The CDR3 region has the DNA TGTGCCAGCTCACCACCTCAGGGGGCGATGAGTAACACTGAAGCTTTCTTT. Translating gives CASSPPQGAMSNTEAFF.